This is a list of T cell receptor beta chains from one sample in a study of Graves' ophthalmopathy and Graves' hyperthyroidism. MiXCR, run by TCRdb on the multiplex PCR reads, gives a single entry per CDR3 protein. This table has 500,000 to 800,000 distinct CDR3 sequences, about 40% appearing once. The material sequenced was peripheral blood. The receptors stem from an adult man with Graves' ophthalmopathy. The CDR3 runs from the conserved cysteine through the conserved F or W. The D gene is left open where the match is weak. Not every row has a clone size; where given, it reads once, few, many or a size class.

CDR3 DNA | CDR3 protein | V gene | clone size | D gene | J gene
TGTGCCAGCAGCCCATTGAGGGGCGCAGGCAATCAGCCCCAGCATTTT | CASSPLRGAGNQPQHF | TRBV6-5 | NA | NA | TRBJ1-5
TGCAGCGTTGAAGGGACTGGTCGGGCCCATGAAGCTTTC | CSVEGTGRAHEAF | TRBV29-1 | NA | NA | TRBJ2-6
TGCGCCAGCAGCTTTGGGGGGGGCGGAAACACTGAAGCTTTCTTT | CASSFGGGGNTEAFF | TRBV5-1 | few | NA | TRBJ1-1
TGCGCCAGCAGCAGCCGAATCGGGACAGGGAAAAATTCACCCCTCCACTTT | CASSSRIGTGKNSPLHF | TRBV5-1 | few | TRBD1 | TRBJ1-6
TGTGCCACCAGCGGACAGGGGGAAGCTAACTATGGCTACACCTTC | CATSGQGEANYGYTF | TRBV15 | NA | TRBD1 | TRBJ1-2
TGCAGTGCTACGGGACAGGGGGTGCCCCAGCATTTT | CSATGQGVPQHF | TRBV20-1 | NA | TRBD1 | TRBJ1-5
TGCGCCTGGGACGCGGACAGTTCCACCGGGGAGCTGTTTTTT | CAWDADSSTGELFF | TRBV2 | NA | NA | TRBJ2-2
TGCGCCAGCAGCCAAGAACGGGGGGCTGGGGCCAACGTCCTGACTTTC | CASSQERGAGANVLTF | TRBV4-1 | many | TRBD2 | TRBJ2-6
TGCAGCGTTGGGGACAGGGTGTACGAGCAGTACTTC | CSVGDRVYEQYF | TRBV29-1 | NA | TRBD1 | TRBJ2-7
TGTGCCAGCAGGATGGAGACCTACGAGCAGTACTTC | CASRMETYEQYF | TRBV2 | many | NA | TRBJ2-7
TGTGCCAGCAGCTTGGCCCTTCGGGAGATGAACACCGGGGAGCTGTTTTTT | CASSLALREMNTGELFF | TRBV5-6 | few | NA | TRBJ2-2
TGTGCCAGCAGTTCCCATAGCGGGAGCGGGGCCACCGGGGAGCTGTTTTTT | CASSSHSGSGATGELFF | TRBV6-6 | NA | TRBD2 | TRBJ2-2
TGTGCCAGCAGTGGGGACAGGGGGGAGCCCCAGCATTTT | CASSGDRGEPQHF | TRBV2 | many | TRBD1 | TRBJ1-5
TGTGCCACCAGCCGAGACACGGACTACGAGCAGTACTTC | CATSRDTDYEQYF | TRBV2 | many | NA | TRBJ2-7
TGCGCCAGCAGCCTGGGGCAGGGGGCGCTTGAGCAGTACTTC | CASSLGQGALEQYF | TRBV5-1 | NA | TRBD1 | TRBJ2-7
TGTGCCAGCAGTGGGGCGGAGGACACTGATGTTTACTATGGCTACACCTTC | CASSGAEDTDVYYGYTF | TRBV2 | NA | NA | TRBJ1-2
TGTGCCTCAAGGGCCACAGGGGGCGCAGAGACCCAGTACTTC | CASRATGGAETQYF | TRBV19 | many | TRBD1 | TRBJ2-5
TGTGCCGGTAGTAAGCAGCGGGGACAGGGAACCTACGAGCAGTACTTC | CAGSKQRGQGTYEQYF | TRBV19 | few | TRBD1 | TRBJ2-7
TGTGCCAGCAGCGTTGTTCGAGCCGGGAACACCGGGGAGCTGTTTTTT | CASSVVRAGNTGELFF | TRBV7-3 | NA | NA | TRBJ2-2
TGTGCCAGCAGCCACCCCAGGGCGACTTCTGGCTACACCTTC | CASSHPRATSGYTF | TRBV11-1 | NA | NA | TRBJ1-2
TGTGCCAGCAGCTTGGCCCCCCTGGGGAGTGCCTACGAGCAGTACTTC | CASSLAPLGSAYEQYF | TRBV5-4 | NA | NA | TRBJ2-7
TGTGCCAGCAGAGGGACTAGCGGTAAATCCTACGAGCAGTACTTC | CASRGTSGKSYEQYF | TRBV7-2 | NA | TRBD2 | TRBJ2-7
TGTGCCAGCAGAGCACAAACAGGGATACATCAGCCCCAGCATTTT | CASRAQTGIHQPQHF | TRBV2 | many | NA | TRBJ1-5
TGTGCCAGCAGTGAAACAGGGGGCGCCGGTAAACTGTTTTTT | CASSETGGAGKLFF | TRBV2 | many | TRBD1 | TRBJ1-4
TGTGCCAGCAGCTTGGGACAGGGGTGGGATGGCTACACCTTC | CASSLGQGWDGYTF | TRBV5-8 | NA | TRBD1 | TRBJ1-2
TGCGCCAGCAGCTTGGAGACAGGGGAAGAGACCCAGTACTTC | CASSLETGEETQYF | TRBV5-1 | NA | TRBD1 | TRBJ2-5
TGTGCCAGCAGTTACGGGACAGAAAGAAGCAATCAGCCCCAGCATTTT | CASSYGTERSNQPQHF | TRBV6-5 | many | TRBD1 | TRBJ1-5
TGTGCCAGCAGCTTCCGGGACAGGGGCCTGAAGGGTGAGACCCAGTACTTC | CASSFRDRGLKGETQYF | TRBV14 | many | TRBD1 | TRBJ2-5
TGTGCCAGTAGACTGGGCCTCGGGGTTGGGCCCCAGCATTTT | CASRLGLGVGPQHF | TRBV19 | NA | NA | TRBJ1-5
TGTGCCAGCAGTGTCGACAGCGGACTAGCGGGAGCGAACACCGGGGAGCTGTTTTTT | CASSVDSGLAGANTGELFF | TRBV12-3/TRBV12-4 | few | TRBD2 | TRBJ2-2
TGTGCCAGCAGCCCGTGGCGGGGTTATAATTCACCCCTCCACTTT | CASSPWRGYNSPLHF | TRBV5-6 | NA | NA | TRBJ1-6
TGTGCCAGCAGTGATCCGGGACAGGGGAACCACGAGCAGTACTTC | CASSDPGQGNHEQYF | TRBV25-1 | NA | TRBD1 | TRBJ2-7
TGTGCCAGCAGCTTAGACTGGGGAAGCGGGGGAGTCAACGAGCAGTACTTC | CASSLDWGSGGVNEQYF | TRBV7-9 | NA | TRBD2 | TRBJ2-7
TGTGCCAGCAGCTCACAATTTAGCGGGAGTTTAGAGACCCAGTACTTC | CASSSQFSGSLETQYF | TRBV7-8 | many | TRBD2 | TRBJ2-5
TGCGCCAGCAGCCCCACAGTCACCGGGGAGCTGTTTTTT | CASSPTVTGELFF | TRBV5-1 | many | NA | TRBJ2-2
TGTGCCAGCAGCCACCACTTCACAGATACGCAGTATTTT | CASSHHFTDTQYF | TRBV3-1 | NA | NA | TRBJ2-3
TGTGCCAGTAGTAGTACCGGGACAGTCCAAGAGACCCAGCATTTT | CASSSTGTVQETQHF | TRBV19 | NA | TRBD1 | TRBJ1-5
TGTGCCAGCAGCCAAGTCGGCCCGAATGAAAAACTGTTTTTT | CASSQVGPNEKLFF | TRBV14 | many | NA | TRBJ1-4
TGCGCCAGCAGCCAAGGGAAGGGGGCTTCACCCCTCCACTTT | CASSQGKGASPLHF | TRBV2 | NA | TRBD1 | TRBJ1-6
TGTGCCAGCAGCCAAGCGGGGGTTGGGGCCAACGTCCTGACTTTC | CASSQAGVGANVLTF | TRBV14 | many | NA | TRBJ2-6
TGCAGTGCTAGCTCCCGTCGTACTGAAGCTTTCTTT | CSASSRRTEAFF | TRBV20-1 | many | NA | TRBJ1-1
TGTGCCATCAGTGCGGGACTAGACTACGAGCAGTACTTC | CAISAGLDYEQYF | TRBV10-3 | many | TRBD2 | TRBJ2-7
TGTGCCAGCAGCCCGCCCCGACAGGGGATCACCTACGAGCAGTACTTC | CASSPPRQGITYEQYF | TRBV11-1 | NA | TRBD1 | TRBJ2-7
TGTGCCAGCAGGGAGAGGATGGTGCCGAACACCGGGGAGCTGTTTTTT | CASRERMVPNTGELFF | TRBV5-5 | NA | NA | TRBJ2-2
TGTGCCAGCGGAACAGGGAGTAATTCACCCCTCCACTTT | CASGTGSNSPLHF | TRBV2 | many | NA | TRBJ1-6
TGTGCCAGCAGCGGGGCCACTAATGAAAAACTGTTTTTT | CASSGATNEKLFF | TRBV12-3/TRBV12-4 | many | NA | TRBJ1-4
TGTGCCAGCACATCCTTCACCGCGCTCTCCTACGAGCAGTACTTC | CASTSFTALSYEQYF | TRBV6-1 | few | NA | TRBJ2-7
TGTGCCAGCAGCCTCTGGCAGGGCAGCTATGGCTACACCTTC | CASSLWQGSYGYTF | TRBV7-2 | many | NA | TRBJ1-2
TGCAGCGTACTTGGGGGGGAAGGACCCTACGAGCAGTACTTC | CSVLGGEGPYEQYF | TRBV29-1 | many | TRBD2 | TRBJ2-7
TGTGCCATCAGTCGGACACTCAATCAGCCCCAGCATTTT | CAISRTLNQPQHF | TRBV10-3 | NA | NA | TRBJ1-5
TGTGCCAGCAGCGTAGCCGGGCAGGACTATGGCTACACCATATATTTT | CASSVAGQDYGYTIYF | TRBV9 | NA | NA | TRBJ1-3
TGTGCCAGCAGTGGCGCCGGATATGGAAACACCATATATTTT | CASSGAGYGNTIYF | TRBV7-9 | few | NA | TRBJ1-3
TGTGCCAGCAGCCAGACTCGTCAGGAGCAGTACTTC | CASSQTRQEQYF | TRBV7-9 | few | NA | TRBJ2-7
TGTGCCAGCAGCTACGGAAGAGGCAGTGAAGCTTTCTTT | CASSYGRGSEAFF | TRBV7-9 | NA | NA | TRBJ1-1
TGCAGCGTTGAAGACGATCAGCAAAGTCGAAACACCATATATTTT | CSVEDDQQSRNTIYF | TRBV29-1 | many | NA | TRBJ1-3